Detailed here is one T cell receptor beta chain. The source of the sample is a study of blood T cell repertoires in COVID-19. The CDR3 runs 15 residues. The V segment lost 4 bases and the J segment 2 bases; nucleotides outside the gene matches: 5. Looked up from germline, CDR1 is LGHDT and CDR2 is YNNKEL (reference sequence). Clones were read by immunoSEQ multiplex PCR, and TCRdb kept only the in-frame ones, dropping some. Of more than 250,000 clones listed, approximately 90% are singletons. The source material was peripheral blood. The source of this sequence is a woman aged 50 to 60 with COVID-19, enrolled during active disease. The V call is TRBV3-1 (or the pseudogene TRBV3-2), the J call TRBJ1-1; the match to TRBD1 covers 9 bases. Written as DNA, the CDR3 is TGTGCCAGCAGCCGAACGGGACAGGGCAACACTGAAGCTTTCTTT. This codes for CASSRTGQGNTEAFF.